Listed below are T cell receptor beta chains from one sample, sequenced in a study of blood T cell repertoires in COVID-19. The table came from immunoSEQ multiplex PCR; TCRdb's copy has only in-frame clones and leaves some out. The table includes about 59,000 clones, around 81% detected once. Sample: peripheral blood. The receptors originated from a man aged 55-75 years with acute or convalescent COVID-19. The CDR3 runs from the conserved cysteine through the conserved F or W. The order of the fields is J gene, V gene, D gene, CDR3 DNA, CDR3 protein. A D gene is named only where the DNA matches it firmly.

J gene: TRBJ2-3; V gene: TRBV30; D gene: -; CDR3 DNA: TGTGCCTGGAGGCTAGGAGGGGCTACGCAGTATTTT; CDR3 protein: CAWRLGGATQYF
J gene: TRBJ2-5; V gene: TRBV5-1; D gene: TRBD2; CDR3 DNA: TGCGCCAGCAGCTTGAGCCTAGCGGGGGCCAAACGGGAGACCCAGTACTTC; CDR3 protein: CASSLSLAGAKRETQYF
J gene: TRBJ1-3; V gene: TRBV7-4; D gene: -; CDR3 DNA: TGTGCCAGCAGCTTCCGAACGGGACTGCTATCTGGAAACACCATATATTTT; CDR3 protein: CASSFRTGLLSGNTIYF
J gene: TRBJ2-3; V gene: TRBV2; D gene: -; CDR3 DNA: TGTGCCAGCAGTGAATCCCTGAGAGATACGCAGTATTTT; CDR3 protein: CASSESLRDTQYF
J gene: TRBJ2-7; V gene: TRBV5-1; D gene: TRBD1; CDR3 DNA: TGCGCCAGCCAACCGGGACAGGGTACCTCCTACGAGCAGTACTTC; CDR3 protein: CASQPGQGTSYEQYF
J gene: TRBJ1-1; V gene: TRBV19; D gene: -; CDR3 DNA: TGTGCCACGCGTGGAGAGGCGGGGAACACTGAAGCTTTCTTT; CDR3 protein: CATRGEAGNTEAFF
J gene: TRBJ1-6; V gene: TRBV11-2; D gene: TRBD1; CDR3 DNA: TGTGCCAGCAGCTCGACAGCGGCAGGGGGCTTGGCGGGTTCACCCCTCCACTTT; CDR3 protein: CASSSTAAGGLAGSPLHF
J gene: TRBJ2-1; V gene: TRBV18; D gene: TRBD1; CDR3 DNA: TGTGCCAGCTCACTGGGACAGGGGAGGATAAATGAGCAGTTCTTC; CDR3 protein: CASSLGQGRINEQFF
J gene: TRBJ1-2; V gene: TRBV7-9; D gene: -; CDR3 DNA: TGTGCCAGCAGCCTACCGGGAGCCCCTTATGGCTACACCTTC; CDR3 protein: CASSLPGAPYGYTF
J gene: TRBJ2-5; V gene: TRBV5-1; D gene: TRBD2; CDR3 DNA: TGCGCCAGCAGCTTGGGTGGGACTAGCGGACAAGAGACCCAGTACTTC; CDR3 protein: CASSLGGTSGQETQYF
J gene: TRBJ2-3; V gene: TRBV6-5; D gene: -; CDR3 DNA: TGTGCCAGCAGTTCGACAGATACGCAGTATTTT; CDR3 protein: CASSSTDTQYF
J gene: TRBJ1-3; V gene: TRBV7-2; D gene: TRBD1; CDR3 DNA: TGTGCCAGCAGTAGCGACAGGGCTGGAAACACCATATATTTT; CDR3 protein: CASSSDRAGNTIYF